One sample yielded the 19 T cell receptor beta chains listed below, sequenced in a study of graft-versus-host responses after intestinal transplantation. Produced via immunoSEQ multiplex PCR; TCRdb's table is partial and in-frame only. The sample lists about 39,000 clones, 90% to 95% occurring once. For these TCRs, the target antigens are not known. Sequences were derived from unstimulated CD8+ T cells sorted from spleen or lymph node cells, sampled before transplant. These receptors came from a human donor who was the organ donor for an intestinal transplant.

The rearrangement uses TRBV10-3 and TRBJ2-7; 13 nucleotides line up with TRBD2. The length of the CDR3 is 14 residues. From germline, CDR1 is ENHRY and CDR2 SYGVKD. V was clipped by 3 bases and J by 6 bases; unmatched bases: 2. The CDR3 nucleotides read TGTGCCATCAGTGAAACTAGCGGGGGGGCCGAGCAGTACTTC. This encodes CAISETSGGAEQYF.

This chain connects TRBV6-1 to TRBJ2-4, with TRBD1 matching 8 bases. Germline-derived CDR1 and CDR2 are MNHNS and SASEGT. The CDR3 has 18 amino acids. V dropped 4 bases and J dropped 0; count of bases not matched to a gene: 11. The CDR3, as DNA: TGTGCCAGCAGTGGCCCGGACAGGGTCTATCTAGCCAAAAACATTCAGTACTTC. Its translation: CASSGPDRVYLAKNIQYF.

The chain joins TRBV27 to TRBJ2-1; TRBD2 agrees at 11 bases. The CDR3 totals 14 residues. Germline values: CDR1 MNHEY, CDR2 SMNVEV (reference sequence). The V gene end was trimmed by 6 bases and the J gene end by 9 bases; junction bases not matched to a gene: 7. This chain's CDR3 is CASSIAGGPGEQFF. The DNA for the CDR3 is TGTGCCAGCAGCATAGCGGGGGGGCCTGGTGAGCAGTTCTTC.

This clone is a singleton in its sample. The chain has TRBV6-5 and TRBJ2-2; D is perhaps TRBD1 (7 bases). CDR3 length equals 15 residues. Germline-derived CDR1 and CDR2 are MNHEY and SVGAGI. V was cut by 2 bases and J by 6 bases, with 13 bases left in between. CDR3 in amino acids: CASSYPAGGSGELFF. The DNA for the CDR3 is TGTGCCAGCAGTTACCCCGCAGGGGGGTCCGGGGAGCTGTTTTTT.

This chain links TRBV5-4 with TRBJ2-7, with D possibly matching TRBD1 (6 bases). Trimming cost V 5 bases and J 2 bases, with 11 bases left between them. Germline V lookup: CDR1 SGHNT, CDR2 YYREEE (reference sequence). The CDR3 is 13 amino acids. CDR3: CASSYRDPYEQYF. The DNA of the CDR3 is TGTGCCAGCAGTTACAGGGACCCCTACGAGCAGTACTTC.

This sequence joins TRBV7-2 and TRBJ2-3, with TRBD2 matching over 14 bases. The CDR3 sequence is 19 residues long. Trimming cost V 1 base and J 6 bases; bases outside gene matches: 12. Germline CDR1 reads SGHTA; CDR2 reads FQGNSA. The CDR3 region is CASSLEGGLAGVLLDTQYF. As DNA, the CDR3 is TGTGCCAGCAGCTTAGAAGGGGGACTAGCGGGGGTCCTTCTCGATACGCAGTATTTT.

The DNA of the CDR3 is TGTGCCAGCAGCTTAGCGCAAGGCGAGCAGTACTTC. Its translation: CASSLAQGEQYF. The V and J genes are TRBV7-8 and TRBJ2-7; D unclear. V lost 0 bases, J lost 6 bases, and 6 bases lay in between. This CDR3 is 12 amino acids long. CDR1 SGHVS and CDR2 FQNEAQ come from the germline V gene.

The rearrangement uses TRBV29-1 and TRBJ2-7; TRBD2 agrees at 8 bases. Trimming at V came to 2 bases and at J to 5 bases, leaving 11 bases not matched to a gene. Germline V CDR1 and CDR2: SQVTM, ANQGSEA. The CDR3 contains 15 residues. The CDR3 sequence: CSVERRGGLSDEQYF. The CDR3 DNA reads as TGCAGCGTTGAAAGGCGCGGGGGGTTATCCGACGAGCAGTACTTC.

The J gene is TRBJ2-3, the V gene TRBV27, with a possible D match to TRBD2 (7 bases). CDR1 is MNHEY and CDR2 is SMNVEV in the germline V gene (reference sequence). Trimming cost V 2 bases and J 9 bases, with 15 bases left between them. The CDR3 runs 14 residues. CDR3 protein: CASSLGGAGTTQYF. The CDR3 DNA sequence: TGTGCCAGCAGTTTAGGGGGGGCGGGGACCACGCAGTATTTT.

The chain has TRBV10-3 and TRBJ2-3; 7 bases line up with TRBD2. The germline V gene encodes CDR1 ENHRY and CDR2 SYGVKD. V was pared by 0 bases and J by 0 bases, with 0 bases of the junction left unmatched. The CDR3 loop spans 15 amino acids. The CDR3 region is CAISESSGSTDTQYF. As DNA, the CDR3 is TGTGCCATCAGTGAGTCTAGCGGGAGCACAGATACGCAGTATTTT.

This clone was counted a single time. This chain links TRBV15 with TRBJ1-3; TRBD1 matches at 7 bases. The CDR3 has 15 amino acids. Trimming took 5 bases from V and 1 from J; bases not matched to a gene: 5. In germline, CDR1 is LNHNV, CDR2 YYDKDF (reference sequence). The CDR3 coding sequence is TGTGCCACCAGCGGTGGGACAGAGTCTGGAAACACCATATATTTT. The encoded protein is CATSGGTESGNTIYF.

V usage is TRBV27 and J usage is TRBJ2-5, with TRBD1 matching 7 bases. Germline CDR1 is MNHEY and CDR2 is SMNVEV (reference sequence). Losses at the gene ends were 1 base for V and 2 bases for J; bases not matched to a gene: 4. This CDR3 is built from 15 residues. The CDR3 loop is CASSLLGGPQETQYF. As DNA, the CDR3 is TGTGCCAGCAGTTTATTAGGGGGCCCACAAGAGACCCAGTACTTC.

The rearrangement links TRBV2 to TRBJ2-7; perhaps TRBD2 as D (5 bases). Trimming stripped 8 bases from V and 3 bases from J, with 11 bases between. Germline values: CDR1 SNHLY, CDR2 FYNNEI. The CDR3 extends over 12 amino acids. The CDR3 sequence: CASGRRDYEQYF. The DNA of the CDR3 is TGTGCCAGCGGGAGACGGGACTACGAGCAGTACTTC.

The V and J genes are TRBV13 and TRBJ1-1; possibly TRBD1 for D (5 bases). This CDR3 contains 13 residues. Trimming took off 5 bases at V and 11 bases at J, with 18 bases between the two ends. Germline assignment: CDR1 PRHDT and CDR2 FYEKMQ (reference sequence). This chain's CDR3 is CASSHRQSVEAFF. The CDR3 coding sequence is TGTGCCAGCAGCCACCGACAGAGCGTTGAGGCTTTCTTT. Based on the CDR3 plus reference TRBV13 and TRBJ1-1, the full variable domain is AAGVIQSPRHLIKEKRETATLKCYPIPRHDTVYWYQQGPGQDPQFLISFYEKMQSDKGSIPDRFSAQQFSDYHSELNMSSLELGDSALYFCASSHRQSVEAFFGQGTRLTVV.

V gene TRBV30 combines with J gene TRBJ2-7, with 11 nucleotides matching TRBD1. The CDR3 covers 12 residues. Germline CDR1 reads GTSNPN; CDR2 reads SVGIG (reference sequence). CDR3 sequence (DNA): TGTGCGGGACAGGGGGATTCCTACGAGCAGTACTTC. Its protein product is CAGQGDSYEQYF.

The chain joins TRBV27 to TRBJ1-5, with unresolved D. This CDR3 contains 15 residues. V was clipped by 2 bases and J by 0 bases, with 8 bases between them. In germline, CDR1 is MNHEY, CDR2 SMNVEV (reference sequence). The DNA of the CDR3 is TGTGCCAGCAGTTTAAGCAGCTATAGCAATCAGCCCCAGCATTTT. Its protein product is CASSLSSYSNQPQHF.

Only one count was recorded for this clone. V is TRBV2 and J is TRBJ1-4, with no clear D. Looked up from germline, CDR1 is SNHLY and CDR2 is FYNNEI. With 1 base removed from V and 0 bases from J, the gap between germline ends came to 6 bases. The CDR3 totals 15 residues. Here the CDR3 DNA reads TGTGCCAGCAGTGAAGGGAGAACAACTAATGAAAAACTGTTTTTT. Translating gives CASSEGRTTNEKLFF. Full variable domain (remainder filled in from reference TRBV2 and TRBJ1-4): EPEVTQTPSHQVTQMGQEVILRCVPISNHLYFYWYRQILGQKVEFLVSFYNNEISEKSEIFDDQFSVERPDGSNFTLKIRSTKLEDSAMYFCASSEGRTTNEKLFFGSGTQLSVL.

This clone occurred once. This chain links TRBV9 with TRBJ1-1; a possible D gene is TRBD1 (5 bases). Deletions cut 0 bases from V and 0 bases from J, with 9 bases between. Germline CDR1 is SGDLS and CDR2 is YYNGEE. This CDR3 contains 15 residues. This CDR3 reads CASSVDADMNTEAFF. The CDR3 DNA sequence: TGTGCCAGCAGCGTAGACGCGGACATGAACACTGAAGCTTTCTTT.

In its sample, this clone was seen once. The rearrangement links TRBV7-9 to TRBJ2-1; 9 bases are a match to TRBD1. The CDR3 has 15 amino acids. In germline, CDR1 is SEHNR, CDR2 FQNEAQ (reference sequence). Trimming at V came to 5 bases and at J to 5 bases, leaving 7 bases not matched to a gene. This chain's CDR3 is CASSDRDRVDNEQFF. CDR3 sequence (DNA): TGTGCCAGCAGCGACCGGGACAGGGTGGACAATGAGCAGTTCTTC.